This is a list of T cell receptor beta chains from one sample in a study of cytomegalovirus exposure and HLA in healthy donors. Measured with immunoSEQ multiplex PCR; TCRdb has only the in-frame clones, and not every one. Of about 160,000 clones listed, roughly 80% are singletons. Sequencing was carried out using PBMCs. The source is a girl between 5 and 17 years old in good health and CMV-seropositive. Each CDR3 is given with its conserved first and last residue. Fields, in order: D gene, V gene, J gene, clone size, CDR3 protein. The D gene is left open where the match is weak. Only some rows state a clone size, as once, few, many or a class for expanded clones.

>.|TRBV5-4|TRBJ2-7|once
CASSLVLGRAPYEQYF
>.|TRBV4-1|TRBJ2-7|.
CASSQDVFPETYEQYF
>TRBD1|TRBV4-3|TRBJ1-2|few
CASSQEQDRGPSTF
>TRBD2|TRBV4-3|TRBJ2-3|.
CASSQGRGGGAADTQYF
>TRBD1|TRBV6-7|TRBJ1-5|.
CASSYWDRVNQPQHF
>TRBD1|TRBV4-1|TRBJ1-2|.
CASSQEGRGRNGYTF
>.|TRBV7-2|TRBJ2-7|.
CASSIPGAASYEQYF
>.|TRBV30|TRBJ2-5|.
CAWSIGRETQYF
>.|TRBV2|TRBJ1-2|.
CASSEEVATDGYTF
>.|TRBV28|TRBJ1-4|.
CATSLGQFIGEKLFF
>.|TRBV11-2|TRBJ1-3|few
CASSLTGGTFSGNTIYF
>.|TRBV19|TRBJ2-5|.
CASSIRGETQYF
>TRBD1|TRBV14|TRBJ1-2|.
CASSQPGQGYGYTF
>TRBD2|TRBV11-1|TRBJ2-5|.
CASSRGRENQETQYF
>TRBD2|TRBV6-5|TRBJ2-1|.
CASSYSKGLAGAEFF
>TRBD1|TRBV19|TRBJ2-1|once
CASSGRDRGGNEQFF
>TRBD1|TRBV28|TRBJ2-6|.
CASSLLARGTGDNVLTF
>TRBD2|TRBV5-1|TRBJ2-1|.
CASSLGLAGGGEQFF
>TRBD1|TRBV5-1|TRBJ1-2|.
CASSSPRTGGPQNFYGYTF
>.|TRBV5-1|TRBJ2-5|.
CASSLEPSRETQYF
>.|TRBV6-5|TRBJ2-1|.
CASSSDQSGAYNEQFF
>.|TRBV28|TRBJ1-5|.
CASREVGNQPQHF
>.|TRBV28|TRBJ1-1|few
CASNFGGNPEAFF
>.|TRBV18|TRBJ2-5|.
CASSPQMAHVKETQYF
>TRBD2|TRBV7-2|TRBJ2-7|.
CASSSGIGRAGGSYEQYF
>TRBD2|TRBV5-1|TRBJ2-1|.
CASSPLADSSYNEQFF
>.|TRBV29-1|TRBJ1-1|.
CSVDPAGNMNTEAFF